This TCR beta chain was retrieved from a study of shared clonotypes between healthy human individuals. Each sorted subset replicate got 200 ng genomic DNA, 25,000 to 35,000 genomes. Repertoires were generated with immunoSEQ multiplex PCR, while TCRdb's copy carries only in-frame clones and drops some. In the table there are about 2.3 million clones, more than 85% of which are singletons. The CDR3 has 15 amino acids. With V trimmed by 5 bases and J by 2 bases, 5 bases remained unmatched. The V gene's germline CDR1 is SGHTA and CDR2 FQGNSA. Sequencing was done on a sample of naive CD4+ T cells from PBMCs. Subset noted: CD45RA+ positively selected. The clonotype comes from a man between 18 and 29 years old in good health. Some clones in this sample may be carry-over from other donors' samples. The chain joins TRBV7-2 to TRBJ1-5; 8 bases are a match to TRBD1. For the CDR3, the DNA is TGTGCCAGCAGCCCTCAGGGGGCTCGCAATCAGCCCCAGCATTTT. Residues: CASSPQGARNQPQHF.